Below are 29 T cell receptor beta chains sequenced from a single sample in a study of identical twins. TCRdb redid the calling of the 5' RACE reads with MiXCR, one entry per CDR3 protein. The sample has about 200,000 distinct CDR3 sequences, roughly 10% seen once. What was sequenced was memory (CD45RO+) T cells sorted from blood. The receptor set was obtained from a woman under 30 in good health.

This clonotype has more than one count but fewer than ten. The J gene is TRBJ2-3, the V gene TRBV27; 10 bases map to TRBD2. Germline values: CDR1 MNHEY, CDR2 SMNVEV (reference sequence). Trimming removed 8 bases from V and 6 bases from J; junction bases left unmatched: 8. The CDR3 has 14 residues. CDR3 loop: CASWGLALGDTQYF. CDR3 DNA sequence: TGTGCCAGCTGGGGACTAGCGCTTGGGGATACGCAGTATTTT.

At least ten counts were recorded for this clonotype. The rearrangement joins TRBV5-1 to TRBJ2-5, with 7 nucleotides matching TRBD1. In germline, CDR1 is SGHRS, CDR2 YFSETQ. The CDR3 has 13 residues. V trimming: 4 bases; J trimming: 5 bases; junction bases outside the gene matches: 5. The CDR3, as DNA: TGCGCCAGCAGCGACAGGGTACGGGAGACCCAGTACTTC. This gives the protein CASSDRVRETQYF.

The chain links TRBV5-1 to TRBJ2-7, with 7 bases fitting TRBD1. Germline V gene sequence: CDR1 SGHRS, CDR2 YFSETQ. The CDR3 has 15 residues. Trimming cost V 0 bases and J 2 bases; bases outside gene matches: 5. The CDR3 region has the DNA TGCGCCAGCAGCTTGGGACAGGGAAGCCCCTACGAGCAGTACTTC. Translation: CASSLGQGSPYEQYF.

The table lists this clonotype with many counts. The chain uses TRBV5-4 and TRBJ2-2; no clear D gene. This CDR3 is 16 amino acids long. CDR1 is SGHNT, CDR2 YYREEE, per germline (reference sequence). V shed 2 bases and J shed 0 bases, with 11 bases lying between them. The CDR3 reads CASSLGVAPNTGELFF. The CDR3 DNA sequence: TGTGCCAGCAGCTTAGGTGTCGCTCCGAACACCGGGGAGCTGTTTTTT. Using reference TRBV5-4 and TRBJ2-2 for the parts outside the CDR3, the full variable domain is ETGVTQSPTHLIKTRGQQVTLRCSSQSGHNTVSWYQQALGQGPQFIFQYYREEENGRGNFPPRFSGLQFPNYSSELNVNALELDDSALYLCASSLGVAPNTGELFFGEGSRLTVL.

In this sample, this clonotype turned up a few times. This may arise from a read error, as a much more abundant clone is one base away. The rearrangement joins TRBV30 to TRBJ1-1; D unclear. CDR3 size: 13 residues. Germline V gene sequence: CDR1 GTSNPN, CDR2 SVGIG (reference sequence). Trimming removed 0 bases at V and 6 bases at J, with 11 bases between. The CDR3 DNA reads TGTGCCTGGAGTGTAGGAGTAAACGCTGAAGCTTTCTTT. The encoded protein is CAWSVGVNAEAFF.

This clonotype showed up many times. The chain couples TRBV21-1 to TRBJ1-6. TRBV21-1 constitutes a pseudogene. CDR3 length: 18 residues. The CDR3 nucleotides are TGTGCCAGCAGCAAAGAAGGAGACAACAGCAAGCTGGGTTCACCCCTCCACTTT. It encodes CASSKEGDNSKLGSPLHF.

The CDR3 sequence is CASNPRTAAYEQYF. The CDR3 DNA follows: TGTGCCAGCAATCCCCGGACCGCCGCCTACGAGCAGTACTTC. V gene TRBV2 combines with J gene TRBJ2-7; D gene unclear. V was cut by 7 bases and J by 2 bases, with 15 bases left in between. The CDR3 covers 14 residues. CDR1 SNHLY and CDR2 FYNNEI come from the germline V gene.

This clonotype was seen a few times. The genes are TRBV20-1 and TRBJ1-2; 7 bases agree with TRBD1. This CDR3 is 15 amino acids long. Trimming at V came to 0 bases and at J to 8 bases, leaving 12 bases not matched to a gene. The V gene's germline CDR1 is DFQATT and CDR2 SNEGSKA (reference sequence). The CDR3 loop is CSAREGTAGISGYTF. CDR3 DNA sequence: TGCAGTGCTAGAGAGGGGACAGCGGGGATTTCGGGCTACACCTTC.

This clonotype was counted a few times. J is TRBJ1-2 and V is TRBV6-1, with D unresolved. V lost 7 bases and J 0 bases, leaving 15 bases between the germline ends. The CDR3 totals 15 residues. Per the germline V gene, CDR1 is MNHNS and CDR2 is SASEGT. The CDR3 here is CASIKPGSSNYGYTF. The DNA of the CDR3 is TGTGCCAGCATCAAACCCGGCTCTTCTAACTATGGCTACACCTTC.

This clonotype has more than one count but fewer than ten. J is TRBJ1-1 and V is TRBV2; perhaps TRBD1 as D (5 bases). V lost 10 bases to trimming and J lost 10 bases, with 19 bases between them. The CDR3 sequence is 12 residues long. Per germline, CDR1 SNHLY and CDR2 FYNNEI. Here the CDR3 reads CAISGRTRGAFF. The CDR3 coding sequence is TGTGCCATTTCGGGACGGACTCGGGGAGCTTTCTTT. Complete variable domain (other parts from reference TRBV2 and TRBJ1-1): EPEVTQTPSHQVTQMGQEVILRCVPISNHLYFYWYRQILGQKVEFLVSFYNNEISEKSEIFDDQFSVERPDGSNFTLKIRSTKLEDSAMYFCAISGRTRGAFFGQGTRLTVV.

The chain employs TRBV20-1 and TRBJ2-1; 12 nucleotides line up with TRBD2. The CDR3 contains 18 residues. Germline V gene lookup returns CDR1 DFQATT and CDR2 SNEGSKA (reference sequence). V was clipped by 2 bases and J by 0 bases; unmatched bases: 8. The chain's CDR3 is CSARHLAGGMSSYNEQFF. The CDR3 nucleotides read TGCAGTGCTAGACATCTAGCGGGAGGGATGAGCTCCTACAATGAGCAGTTCTTC.

This clonotype has only a few counts. The J gene is TRBJ2-1, the V gene TRBV27; D ambiguous. V was pared by 5 bases and J by 5 bases, with 10 bases between. CDR3 size: 13 residues. The germline V gene encodes CDR1 MNHEY and CDR2 SMNVEV (reference sequence). Written as DNA, the CDR3 is TGTGCCAGCAGTCACCTCTTGAACAATGAGCAGTTCTTC. Its translation is CASSHLLNNEQFF.

V is TRBV7-2 and J is TRBJ1-3; D is unclear. Germline V lookup: CDR1 SGHTA, CDR2 FQGNSA. CDR3 size: 12 residues. With 2 bases removed from V and 8 bases from J, the gap between germline ends came to 7 bases. CDR3 in DNA: TGTGCCAGCAGCTTATCCTCGGACACCATATATTTT. As protein: CASSLSSDTIYF.

In its sample, this clonotype was seen a few times. The chain is built from TRBV20-1 and TRBJ2-1, with TRBD2 matching over 11 bases. The junction had 6 bases not matched to a gene; V was cut back by 3 bases and J by 8 bases. The CDR3 is made up of 14 amino acids. The V gene's germline CDR1 is DFQATT and CDR2 SNEGSKA (reference sequence). For the CDR3, the DNA is TGCAGTGCTAGTAAGCCTAGCGGGAGGTATGAGCAGTTCTTC. This translates into CSASKPSGRYEQFF.

J is TRBJ1-2 and V is TRBV20-1; D might be TRBD1 (6 bases). CDR1 and CDR2 from the germline V gene are DFQATT and SNEGSKA (reference sequence). Trimming removed 3 bases at V and 7 bases at J, with 15 bases between. CDR3 length equals 13 residues. The CDR3 region has the DNA TGCAGTGCTAGGCAGGGGCTGTCGGGTGGCTACACCTTC. Translating it yields CSARQGLSGGYTF.

The chain links TRBV19 to TRBJ1-1; a possible D gene is TRBD1 (5 bases). CDR3 length equals 13 residues. Germline V gene lookup returns CDR1 LNHDA and CDR2 SQIVND (reference sequence). Trimming stripped 6 bases from V and 9 bases from J, with 17 bases between. The CDR3 DNA reads as TGTGCCAGTAGCGGTGGGGGAGGCACGAAAGCTTTCTTT. Its protein product is CASSGGGGTKAFF.

This clonotype has at least ten counts. The V and J genes are TRBV6-1 and TRBJ2-2, with 10 bases fitting TRBD2. Germline CDR1 is MNHNS and CDR2 is SASEGT. CDR3 length: 17 amino acids. Unmatched junction bases numbered 12, after V lost 7 bases and J lost 4 bases. CDR3: CASKVASGSLGTGELFF. The CDR3 bases are TGTGCCAGCAAAGTGGCTAGCGGGAGCCTGGGCACCGGGGAGCTGTTTTTT.

The chain combines TRBV7-6 with TRBJ2-1; 13 bases align to TRBD2. The CDR3 covers 15 residues. Germline V gene lookup returns CDR1 SGHVS and CDR2 FNYEAQ. Trimming at V came to 5 bases and at J to 6 bases, leaving 4 bases not matched to a gene. The CDR3 is CASSTWTSGSNEQFF. The CDR3 DNA follows: TGTGCCAGCAGCACCTGGACTAGCGGGAGCAATGAGCAGTTCTTC.

This clonotype was observed many times. This chain links TRBV28 with TRBJ2-3; D ambiguous. Germline loops: CDR1 MDHEN, CDR2 SYDVKM. The CDR3 spans 13 residues. V lost 2 bases and J lost 4, with 7 bases in between. CDR3 sequence (DNA): TGTGCCAGCAGTTTACCTACCGCAGATACGCAGTATTTT. Its protein product is CASSLPTADTQYF.

At least ten counts were recorded for this clonotype. The chain uses TRBV5-1 and TRBJ1-3; D unclear. There are 13 residues in the CDR3. The germline V and J ends were trimmed by 4 bases and 4 bases, with 9 bases remaining between them. Germline loops: CDR1 SGHRS, CDR2 YFSETQ. CDR3 DNA sequence: TGCGCCAGCAGCCCCTCGACAGGAAACACCATATATTTT. This sequence encodes CASSPSTGNTIYF.

In its sample, this clonotype was seen a few times. This chain joins TRBV7-2 and TRBJ2-2; possible D gene TRBD2, 6 bases. V lost 0 bases and J 0 bases, leaving 11 bases between the germline ends. The CDR3 length is 17 residues. Looked up from germline, CDR1 is SGHTA and CDR2 is FQGNSA. The CDR3 is CASSLALVAANTGELFF. The CDR3 DNA is TGTGCCAGCAGCTTAGCGCTAGTAGCGGCGAACACCGGGGAGCTGTTTTTT.

This clonotype was picked up a small number of times. This chain links TRBV7-2 with TRBJ2-3; no clear D gene. The germline V gene encodes CDR1 SGHTA and CDR2 FQGNSA. CDR3 size: 13 residues. The V end lost 0 bases, the J end lost 6 bases, and 7 bases lay between the germline ends. The CDR3 protein is CASSLAVLDTQYF. As DNA, the CDR3 is TGTGCCAGCAGCTTAGCAGTCCTGGATACGCAGTATTTT.

The rearrangement joins TRBV30 to TRBJ1-1; D is perhaps TRBD1 (6 bases). Per germline, CDR1 GTSNPN and CDR2 SVGIG (reference sequence). This CDR3 is built from 14 residues. V was clipped by 4 bases and J by 6 bases, with 18 bases between them. The chain's CDR3 is CAWITKQGIAEAFF. The CDR3 DNA reads as TGTGCCTGGATAACTAAACAGGGCATAGCTGAAGCTTTCTTT.

J is TRBJ1-3 and V is TRBV18; tentatively, D is TRBD1 (5 bases). The CDR3 has 14 residues. Germline CDR1 reads KGHSH; CDR2 reads LQKENI. The V end was cut by 5 bases, the J end by 0 bases, with 8 bases between. The CDR3 DNA follows: TGTGCCAGCTCAGGGACGAGCTCTGGAAACACCATATATTTT. It translates to CASSGTSSGNTIYF. Full variable domain (missing parts from reference TRBV18 and TRBJ1-3): NAGVMQNPRHLVRRRGQEARLRCSPMKGHSHVYWYRQLPEEGLKFMVYLQKENIIDESGMPKERFSAEFPKEGPSILRIQQVVRGDSAAYFCASSGTSSGNTIYFGEGSWLTVV.

This clonotype was seen at least ten times. The chain links TRBV6-6 to TRBJ1-3; no clear D gene. Germline V gene lookup returns CDR1 MNHNY and CDR2 SVGAGI (reference sequence). V was shortened by 10 bases and J by 7 bases, with 2 bases between the two germline ends. This CDR3 comprises 8 residues. The CDR3 reads CATNTIYF. The CDR3 nucleotides are TGTGCCACGAACACCATATATTTT.

This clonotype was recorded many times. The V gene is TRBV10-1, the J gene TRBJ2-1; 9 bases fit TRBD2. The CDR3 has 15 residues. The V gene end was trimmed by 1 base and the J gene end by 6 bases; junction bases not matched to a gene: 4. Germline V gene lookup returns CDR1 WNHNN and CDR2 SYGVQD (reference sequence). The CDR3 protein is CASSEFSSGTNEQFF. The CDR3 DNA sequence: TGCGCCAGCAGTGAGTTCTCTAGCGGGACCAATGAGCAGTTCTTC.

In its sample, this clonotype was seen many times. V is TRBV5-1 and J is TRBJ2-5; tentative D call: TRBD1 (6 bases). This CDR3 is 14 amino acids long. Trimming pared 0 bases from V and 3 bases from J, leaving 9 bases between. Germline CDR1 reads SGHRS; CDR2 reads YFSETQ. The CDR3 DNA reads as TGCGCCAGCAGCTTGGTTAGGGGGAAAGAGACCCAGTACTTC. This encodes CASSLVRGKETQYF. Combining the CDR3 with reference TRBV5-1 and TRBJ2-5 gives the whole variable domain KAGVTQTPRYLIKTRGQQVTLSCSPISGHRSVSWYQQTPGQGLQFLFEYFSETQRNKGNFPGRFSGRQFSNSRSEMNVSTLELGDSALYLCASSLVRGKETQYFGPGTRLLVL.

J is TRBJ2-1 and V is TRBV5-6; TRBD1 agrees at 8 bases. Germline-derived CDR1 and CDR2 are SGHDT and YYEEEE. The junction had 15 bases not matched to a gene; V was cut back by 4 bases and J by 9 bases. The CDR3 runs 16 residues. The CDR3 DNA reads as TGTGCCAGCAGCCCCACACTGACAGGGGAGGTGGTTGAGCAGTTCTTC. This sequence encodes CASSPTLTGEVVEQFF.

This clonotype was picked up many times. The chain combines TRBV27 with TRBJ1-2; D perhaps matches TRBD1 (6 bases). CDR3 length: 13 residues. Trimming took off 5 bases at V and 4 bases at J, with 11 bases between the two ends. CDR1 and CDR2 (germline): MNHEY, SMNVEV (reference sequence). CDR3 nucleotides: TGTGCCAGCAGTCCCGGGGGGGCCTATGGCTACACCTTC. Encoded protein: CASSPGGAYGYTF.